These T cell receptor beta chains were read from a single sample in a study of shared clonotypes between healthy human individuals. Profiling relied on immunoSEQ multiplex PCR, and the TCRdb table lists in-frame clones only, not all of them. The table includes about 1.1 million clones, 70% to 80% detected once. The sequenced material came from memory CD4+ T cells from PBMCs. The receptor source for this set is a man in his late teens or twenties in good health. Some clones in this sample may be carry-over from other donors' samples. Both conserved end residues are part of each CDR3. Fields, in order: D gene, V gene, J gene, CDR3 protein. The D gene is left open where the match is weak.

d_call: -
v_call: TRBV29-1
j_call: TRBJ2-5
cdr3_aa: CSVGGAETQYF

d_call: -
v_call: TRBV28
j_call: TRBJ2-7
cdr3_aa: CASSLFGRSYEQYF

d_call: TRBD2
v_call: TRBV16
j_call: TRBJ2-1
cdr3_aa: CASSQSGASGGNEQFF

d_call: TRBD1
v_call: TRBV2
j_call: TRBJ2-5
cdr3_aa: CASSPNLGQAQETQYF

d_call: TRBD1
v_call: TRBV28
j_call: TRBJ1-3
cdr3_aa: CASSSYRGKSGNTIYF

d_call: -
v_call: TRBV7-2
j_call: TRBJ1-5
cdr3_aa: CASSTEAGVGQPQHF

d_call: -
v_call: TRBV9
j_call: TRBJ1-5
cdr3_aa: CASSVGGDSNQPQHF

d_call: -
v_call: TRBV6-5
j_call: TRBJ1-2
cdr3_aa: CASSTGNGGAYGYTF

d_call: -
v_call: TRBV12-5
j_call: TRBJ2-7
cdr3_aa: CASGSGWDEQYF

d_call: -
v_call: TRBV21-1
j_call: TRBJ2-7
cdr3_aa: CASSCQRTGETYEQYF

d_call: -
v_call: TRBV5-1
j_call: TRBJ2-2
cdr3_aa: CASSLGSHSTGELFF

d_call: -
v_call: TRBV11-3
j_call: TRBJ1-5
cdr3_aa: CASSSNPDRPSNQPQHF

d_call: -
v_call: TRBV28
j_call: TRBJ1-2
cdr3_aa: CASSLFGTPYYGYTF

d_call: -
v_call: TRBV29-1
j_call: TRBJ1-4
cdr3_aa: CSVGRRGEKLFF

d_call: TRBD2
v_call: TRBV9
j_call: TRBJ2-1
cdr3_aa: CASSPTVAGGTNEQFF

d_call: -
v_call: TRBV30
j_call: -
cdr3_aa: CAWSDGSNYEQYF

d_call: TRBD2
v_call: TRBV5-1
j_call: TRBJ2-7
cdr3_aa: CASSHGLAGNYEQYF

d_call: -
v_call: TRBV28
j_call: TRBJ1-5
cdr3_aa: CASSLGGPSNQPQHF

d_call: -
v_call: TRBV30
j_call: TRBJ2-1
cdr3_aa: CAWSATRVRNEQFF

d_call: TRBD2
v_call: TRBV6-6
j_call: TRBJ2-1
cdr3_aa: CASRLSWTSGRGEQFF

d_call: TRBD1
v_call: TRBV23-1
j_call: TRBJ1-1
cdr3_aa: CASSPSPRRDRGQSRARKTEAFF

d_call: -
v_call: TRBV7-2
j_call: TRBJ1-5
cdr3_aa: CASSLGGTWSQPQHF

d_call: TRBD2
v_call: TRBV7-9
j_call: TRBJ2-1
cdr3_aa: CASSWRRGLAGGGRNEQFF

d_call: TRBD2
v_call: TRBV5-1
j_call: TRBJ2-2
cdr3_aa: CASSLSGRGTGELFF

d_call: TRBD1
v_call: TRBV5-1
j_call: TRBJ2-3
cdr3_aa: CASSRQGGTGDTQYF

d_call: -
v_call: TRBV30
j_call: TRBJ1-2
cdr3_aa: CAWSFRPGYGYTF

d_call: TRBD2
v_call: TRBV5-1
j_call: TRBJ2-5
cdr3_aa: CASSLVAGVVETQYF

d_call: -
v_call: TRBV28
j_call: TRBJ2-3
cdr3_aa: CASSLRETGYTDTQYF

d_call: -
v_call: TRBV5-6
j_call: TRBJ2-6
cdr3_aa: CASSFFNRDPSGANVLTF